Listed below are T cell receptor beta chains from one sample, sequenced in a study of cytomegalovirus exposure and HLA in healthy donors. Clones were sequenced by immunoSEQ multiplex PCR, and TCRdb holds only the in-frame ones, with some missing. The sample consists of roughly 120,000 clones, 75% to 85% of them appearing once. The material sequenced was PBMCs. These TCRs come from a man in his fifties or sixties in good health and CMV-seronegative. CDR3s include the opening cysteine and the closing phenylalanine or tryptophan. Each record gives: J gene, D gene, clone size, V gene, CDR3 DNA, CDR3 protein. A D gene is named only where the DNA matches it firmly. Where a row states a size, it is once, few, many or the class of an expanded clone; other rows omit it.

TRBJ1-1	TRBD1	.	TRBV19	TGTGCCAGTAGTCAAGGACAGGGGGCCGGGAGGAACACTGAAGCTTTCTTT	CASSQGQGAGRNTEAFF
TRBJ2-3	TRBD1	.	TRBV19	TGTGCCAGTAGTATAGGGCGGGGACAGGGGTCAGATACGCAGTATTTT	CASSIGRGQGSDTQYF
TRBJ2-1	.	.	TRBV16	TGTGCCAGCAGCTCTACAGTAGTAGGTGAGCAGTTCTTC	CASSSTVVGEQFF
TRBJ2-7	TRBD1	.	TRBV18	TGTGCCAGCTCACGTGGGACAGATTCCTACGAGCAGTACTTC	CASSRGTDSYEQYF
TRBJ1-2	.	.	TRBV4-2	TGTGCCAGCAGCCAAGAATTCGCCGACACAGGAGGGTCGACCTTC	CASSQEFADTGGSTF
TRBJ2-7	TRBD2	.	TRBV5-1	TGCGCCAGCAGCGCTTCTAGCGGGACCTACGAGCAGTACTTC	CASSASSGTYEQYF
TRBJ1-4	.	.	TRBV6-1	TGTGCCAGCAGTGAAGGGGGGGTATTGTTTTTT	CASSEGGVLFF
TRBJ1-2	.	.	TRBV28	TGTGCCAGCAGTTTACCAGGCTATGGCTACACCTTC	CASSLPGYGYTF
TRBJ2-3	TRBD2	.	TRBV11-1	TGTGCCAGCAGCTTAGGGGAGGGGACTGCCTTTGTGGATACGCAGTATTTT	CASSLGEGTAFVDTQYF
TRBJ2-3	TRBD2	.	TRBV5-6	TGTGCCAGCAGGTTGGTTAGCGGGTCCGATACGCAGTATTTT	CASRLVSGSDTQYF
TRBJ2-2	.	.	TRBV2	TGTGCCAGCAGCGCAACAGGGATGGGGGGGCCCGGGGAGCTGTTTTTT	CASSATGMGGPGELFF
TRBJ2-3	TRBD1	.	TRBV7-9	TGTGCCAGCAGCCCACAGGGGGCGTTTGTTGGATCGCAGTATTTT	CASSPQGAFVGSQYF
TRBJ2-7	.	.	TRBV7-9	TGTGCCAGCAGCTTATCAGGGGAAGAGCAGTACTTC	CASSLSGEEQYF
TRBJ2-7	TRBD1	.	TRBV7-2	TGTGCCAGCAGCCTTGGGACAGGGGAATCCTACGAGCAGTACTTC	CASSLGTGESYEQYF
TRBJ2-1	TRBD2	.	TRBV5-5	TGTGCCAGCAGCATGGGAGGGTCGGGTCGAAATGAGCAGTTCTTC	CASSMGGSGRNEQFF
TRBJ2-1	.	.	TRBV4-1	TGCGCCAGCAGCCGCCGGTTCGATGAGCAGTTCTTC	CASSRRFDEQFF
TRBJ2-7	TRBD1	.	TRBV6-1	TGTGCCAGCAGTGAGGGACAGCGTAATAACTTC	CASSEGQRNNF
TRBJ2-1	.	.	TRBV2	TGTGCCAGCAGTGCTTTAGGAGGCTCGGATGAGCAGTTCTTC	CASSALGGSDEQFF
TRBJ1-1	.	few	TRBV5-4	TGTGCCAGCAGCTCCGGCGGGCCGACCGAAGCTTTCTTT	CASSSGGPTEAFF
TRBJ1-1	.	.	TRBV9	TGTGCCAGCAGCTCCCACCCGGACAGCACTGAAGCTTTCTTT	CASSSHPDSTEAFF
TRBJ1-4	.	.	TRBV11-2	TGTGCCAGCAGCTTAACAGGGCTGGGTGAAAAACTGTTTTTT	CASSLTGLGEKLFF
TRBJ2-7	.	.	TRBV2	TGTGCCAGCAGTGGGAGGACCTCCTACGAGCAGTACTTC	CASSGRTSYEQYF
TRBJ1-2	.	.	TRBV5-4	TGTGCCAGCAGCTTGGGTTCTGGGGCCATTTTGGGCTACACCTTC	CASSLGSGAILGYTF
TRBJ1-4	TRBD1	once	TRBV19	TGTGCCAGTAGTACCACAGGGGATGTTGATGAAAAACTGTTTTTT	CASSTTGDVDEKLFF
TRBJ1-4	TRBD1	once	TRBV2	TGTGCCAGCACCATCCGACAGGGCTTCGTTGGTAATGAAAAACTGTTTTTT	CASTIRQGFVGNEKLFF
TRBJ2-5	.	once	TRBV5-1	TGCGCCAGCAGCTTGGTTCCAGGGCAAGAGACCCAGTACTTC	CASSLVPGQETQYF
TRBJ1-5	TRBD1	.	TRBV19	TGTGCCAGTAGTAACGGACAGGGAGGAAACCAGCCCCAGCATTTT	CASSNGQGGNQPQHF
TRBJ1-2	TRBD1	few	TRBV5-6	TGTGCCAGCAGCTTGGCAGGACAGGGGGCGGACTATGGCTACACCTTC	CASSLAGQGADYGYTF
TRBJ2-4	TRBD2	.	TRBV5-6	TGTGCCAGCAGCTACGGGACTAGCGGGGGGAGGGACATTCAGTACTTC	CASSYGTSGGRDIQYF